A selection of T cell receptor beta chains follows, all from one sample in a study of Graves' ophthalmopathy and Graves' hyperthyroidism. Each CDR3 protein is one row after TCRdb ran MiXCR on the multiplex PCR reads. The sample records almost 750,000 distinct CDR3 sequences, approximately 40% being singletons. Input material: peripheral blood. The origin of the receptors is an adult man with Graves' ophthalmopathy. Each CDR3 is given with its conserved first and last residue. D genes are given only for firm matches. Clone size is stated in some rows and not others, as once, few, many or a class when expanded.

clone_size	v_call	d_call	j_call	cdr3_aa	cdr3_nt
.	TRBV25-1	TRBD2	TRBJ2-5	CASSLSGRAFVKETQYF	TGTGCCAGCAGTTTAAGCGGGAGGGCCTTCGTCAAAGAGACCCAGTACTTC
.	TRBV15	TRBD1	TRBJ1-2	CATSSRGTGTYGYTF	TGTGCCACCAGCAGTCGGGGGACAGGGACCTATGGCTACACCTTC
many	TRBV2	.	TRBJ1-2	CASSWTPPYGYTF	TGTGCCAGCAGTTGGACACCTCCCTATGGCTACACCTTC
once	TRBV6-6	.	TRBJ2-5	CASSYPGGGETQYF	TGTGCCAGCAGTTACCCAGGGGGAGGGGAGACCCAGTACTTC
few	TRBV6-6	.	TRBJ1-5	CASSYAREGNQPQHF	TGTGCCAGCAGTTACGCCAGGGAGGGCAATCAGCCCCAGCATTTT
.	TRBV7-6	TRBD2	TRBJ2-5	CASSAGGLAGGRETQYF	TGTGCCAGCAGCGCAGGGGGACTAGCGGGGGGAAGGGAGACCCAGTACTTC
.	TRBV7-3	.	TRBJ2-5	CASSLNGGETQYF	TGTGCCAGCAGCTTAAATGGGGGAGAGACCCAGTACTTC
.	TRBV13	.	TRBJ1-1	CASSERLQGVNTEAFF	TGTGCCAGCAGCGAGAGACTCCAGGGAGTGAACACTGAAGCTTTCTTT
few	TRBV6-6	.	TRBJ2-5	CASRGGSETQYF	TGTGCCAGCAGGGGGGGATCGGAGACCCAGTACTTC
many	TRBV20-1	TRBD1	TRBJ2-7	CSAGNRGLLEQYF	TGCAGTGCTGGAAACAGGGGCCTCCTCGAGCAGTACTTC
.	TRBV7-2	.	TRBJ2-1	CASSLGHMDEQFF	TGTGCCAGCAGCCTAGGACATATGGATGAGCAGTTCTTC
many	TRBV7-9	.	TRBJ2-7	CASSLELTVQGKDEQYF	TGTGCCAGCAGCTTAGAATTAACCGTCCAGGGGAAAGACGAGCAGTACTTC
many	TRBV9	.	TRBJ1-2	CASKAGSGYGYTF	TGTGCCAGCAAGGCAGGGTCGGGCTATGGCTACACCTTC
.	TRBV7-9	TRBD1	TRBJ1-1	CASSLGQGALGTEAFF	TGTGCCAGCAGCTTAGGACAGGGCGCTCTGGGCACTGAAGCTTTCTTT
few	TRBV2	.	TRBJ2-5	CASSRLNEETQYF	TGTGCCAGCAGTCGACTTAACGAAGAGACCCAGTACTTC
.	TRBV7-9	.	TRBJ1-3	CASSFSGPSGNTIYF	TGTGCCAGCAGCTTTTCAGGGCCCTCTGGAAACACCATATATTTT
.	TRBV11-2	TRBD1	TRBJ1-2	CASSQPGQGHKGYTF	TGCGCCAGCAGCCAGCCGGGACAGGGCCATAAAGGCTACACCTTC
many	TRBV9	.	TRBJ1-3	CASSVDGISGNTIYF	TGTGCCAGCAGCGTAGACGGGATCTCTGGAAACACCATATATTTT
.	TRBV7-9	.	TRBJ2-2	CASSVPGGTTNTGELFF	TGTGCCAGCAGCGTCCCCGGGGGCACGACGAACACCGGGGAGCTGTTTTTT
many	TRBV29-1	.	TRBJ1-2	CSVQTTGSYGYTF	TGCAGCGTTCAAACCACAGGCAGCTATGGCTACACCTTC
.	TRBV9	.	TRBJ2-2	CASSVQGKTKGEPFF	TGTGCCAGCAGCGTACAGGGTAAGACGAAGGGGGAGCCGTTTTTT
.	TRBV28	.	TRBJ1-1	CASSLEFITEAFF	TGTGCCAGCAGTTTAGAATTTATCACTGAAGCTTTCTTT
.	TRBV29-1	.	TRBJ1-2	CSVEGGAAGYTF	TGCAGCGTTGAGGGGGGAGCCGCTGGCTACACCTTC
many	TRBV7-7	TRBD1	TRBJ2-3	CASSPATGGDTQYF	TGTGCTAGCAGCCCTGCGACAGGGGGAGATACGCAGTATTTT
.	TRBV19	.	TRBJ1-6	CASSPPGTNSPLHF	TGTGCCAGTAGCCCGCCCGGGACCAACTCACCCCTCCACTTT
many	TRBV6-6	.	TRBJ1-4	CASSYSGGTNEKLFF	TGTGCCAGCAGTTACTCTGGGGGGACTAATGAAAAACTGTTTTTT
.	TRBV7-9	.	TRBJ2-7	CASSLGVPDTYEQYF	TGTGCCAGCAGCCTGGGGGTTCCCGATACCTACGAGCAGTACTTC
.	TRBV10-3	TRBD1	TRBJ2-3	CAISDQQGDDTQYF	TGTGCCATCAGTGATCAACAGGGGGATGATACGCAGTATTTT
.	TRBV6-5	.	TRBJ1-2	CASSYEGQGGYTF	TGTGCCAGCAGTTACGAGGGGCAGGGCGGCTACACCTTC
many	TRBV7-2	.	TRBJ1-2	CASSGWTDYGYTF	TGTGCCAGCAGCGGTTGGACAGACTATGGCTACACCTTC
.	TRBV11-2	.	TRBJ1-5	CASSPSGHQPQHF	TGTGCCAGCTCACCATCAGGGCACCAGCCCCAGCATTTT
many	TRBV2	.	TRBJ1-1	CASSEGPGTTMNTEAFF	TGTGCCAGCAGTGAAGGCCCAGGGACCACGATGAACACTGAAGCTTTCTTT